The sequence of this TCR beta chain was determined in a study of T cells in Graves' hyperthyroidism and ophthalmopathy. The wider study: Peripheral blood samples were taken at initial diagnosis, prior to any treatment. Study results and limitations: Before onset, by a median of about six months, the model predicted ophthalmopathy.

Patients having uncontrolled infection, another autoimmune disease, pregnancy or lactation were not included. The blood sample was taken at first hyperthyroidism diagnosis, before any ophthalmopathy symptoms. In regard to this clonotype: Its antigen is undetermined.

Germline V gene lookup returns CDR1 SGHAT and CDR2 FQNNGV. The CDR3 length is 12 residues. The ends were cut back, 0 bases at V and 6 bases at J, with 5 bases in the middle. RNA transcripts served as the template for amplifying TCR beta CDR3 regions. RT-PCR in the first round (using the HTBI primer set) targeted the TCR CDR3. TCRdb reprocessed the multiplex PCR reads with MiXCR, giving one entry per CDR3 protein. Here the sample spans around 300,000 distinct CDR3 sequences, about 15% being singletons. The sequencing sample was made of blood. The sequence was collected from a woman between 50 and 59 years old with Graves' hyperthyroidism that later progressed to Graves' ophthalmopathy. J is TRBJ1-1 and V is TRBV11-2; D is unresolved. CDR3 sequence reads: CASSLDRAEAFF. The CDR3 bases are TGTGCCAGCAGCTTAGATCGGGCTGAAGCTTTCTTT.